This T cell receptor (beta chain) was identified in a study of human T cells and chemical hapten exposure listed by TCRdb under 2021. Regarding the study in general: For sensitization, 2% DPC in acetone was applied to a roughly 2 cm by roughly 2 cm area of upper inner arm skin. Patients additionally received weekly therapeutic DPC doses to the scalp throughout the roughly 25-week study period. Patch tests used Finn chambers with 0.01% DPC on the upper back, scored after 6 days by International Contact Dermatitis Research Group standards. The patient cohort, mostly female, included alopecia areata with under or over 50% scalp involvement, alopecia totalis and alopecia universalis. Libraries were pooled for sequencing, and per-sample TCR yields varied mainly because of small differences in library volumes within the pool. Peripheral blood TCR repertoire changes were tracked in vivo in alopecia patients during primary and secondary sensitization to the hapten diphenylcyclopropenone (DPC). Blood samples were taken from patients before sensitization (week 0) and then at 2, 6 and about 24 weeks after DPC sensitization. For TCR sequencing, blood came from 25 to 35 alopecia patients at anywhere from one to four time points (pre-sensitization, 2, 6 and 24 weeks). The investigation overall reported the following: The number of PT1 expanded TCRs positively correlated with patch test score, significant at thresholds 8, 16 and 32 but not 4. DPC sensitization did not change the number of TCRs with a frequency above 1 in 1000, and there was no evidence of changes in global repertoire structure. Because all patients had alopecia, a presumed autoimmune disease, the immune response of the patients might differ from that of healthy individuals. Significantly more large CDR3 similarity clusters were formed by expanded TCRs than by pre-sensitization or healthy control sets, consistent with antigen-driven responses. After repeated subsampling, the strength of the expansion versus patch-test correlation and the threshold at which it became significant changed.

The library was generated by RACE. The reads were generated on a NextSeq 500. During library preparation, unique molecular identifiers were attached to individual cDNA molecules so that TCRs could be counted quantitatively and reproducibly. Each blood RNA sample was used to sequence both TCR alpha and TCR beta chains. Per the authors' processing: Samples had a median of around 92,000 TCRs, with a range from roughly 23,224 to 700,000. The Decombinator software suite was used to annotate V, J and CDR3 in the TCR reads. Every sample was subsampled to the same number of TCRs (28,000) for the PS versus PT1 abundance plots. TCRs were defined as expanded if absent before sensitization and observed at least eight times at the 2-week time point. The raw public data were reprocessed by TCRdb itself: fastp quality trimming at Q25, MiXCR clonotype calling, in-frame beta chains only. Entries are consolidated by CDR3 protein sequence, retaining the most common genes and DNA. Clone size and V and J calls follow TCRdb, not the original study. A total of approximately 370,000 distinct CDR3 sequences appear in this sample, about 5% of them only once. Clones ranked in the top ten supply about 8.7% of the sample.

The sample's time point, from its label and the paper: pre-sensitization, week 0. Sample treatment or condition, as interpreted from the label and publication: therapeutic diphenylcyclopropenone sensitization with weekly scalp DPC. Blood at each patch-test visit was drawn before the patch test was applied. Patients were eligible if aged 18 to 70, diagnosed with alopecia and judged suitable for DPC therapy, and pregnant patients were excluded. Total RNA was extracted from unfractionated whole blood that had been collected in Tempus Blood RNA tubes. Ten or more counts support this clonotype. Its recognized antigen is unknown. Base qualities are not at hand, and no much larger clone is one base apart. Sequences were derived from whole blood, sampled in connection with sensitization to the hapten diphenylcyclopropenone (DPC). The receptor was derived from a woman under 30 with alopecia areata. Some clones in this sample may be carry-over from other donors' samples.

CDR3 protein: CASSPRPGLAGYNEQFF. In nucleotides, the sequence is TGTGCCAGCAGCCCCAGACCGGGACTAGCAGGTTACAATGAGCAGTTCTTC. The rearranged chain carries TRBV9 and TRBJ2-1, with TRBD2 matching 9 junction bases. The CDR3 goes from the cysteine to the phenylalanine over 17 residues. Only the CDR3 region is kept as DNA, spanning 51 bases read in frame from base 1. CDR1 and CDR2 are read off the germline V gene as SGDLS and YYNGEE. V and J are trimmed by 4 bases and 4 bases, and the gene matches miss 12 bases of the junction.